Below, 27 T cell receptor beta chains from the same sample are listed, as sequenced in a study of neurological immune-mediated disorders. TCRdb re-called the 5' RACE reads with MiXCR, one entry per CDR3 protein. In the table there are more than 75,000 distinct CDR3 sequences, roughly 3.3% of which are singletons. Specimen: PBMCs. The receptor set was obtained from a woman between 45 and 65 years old with multiple sclerosis.

This clonotype appeared a few times. A much bigger clone sits one base away, suggesting this may be a read error. V usage is TRBV7-3 and J usage is TRBJ1-6; D is uncertain. The CDR3 extends over 13 amino acids. The germline V gene encodes CDR1 SGHTA and CDR2 FQGTGA. As DNA, the CDR3 is TGTGCCAGCAGCTTAATCGAAGGTTCACACCTCCACTTT. Translating gives CASSLIEGSHLHF.

This clonotype was observed at least ten times. V is TRBV24-1 and J is TRBJ2-2; D remains unclear. The germline V gene has CDR1 KGHDR and CDR2 SFDVKD. The CDR3 runs to 14 residues. Between the trimmed V and J ends, which lost 3 bases and 6 bases, there was a span of 10 bases. This chain's CDR3 is CATSDVQSAGELFF. In DNA form, the CDR3 reads TGTGCCACCAGTGATGTTCAGTCCGCCGGGGAGCTGTTTTTT.

In this sample, this clonotype turned up many times. The genes are TRBV20-1 and TRBJ2-2; 11 bases fit TRBD2. The germline CDR1 and CDR2 sequences are DFQATT and SNEGSKA (reference sequence). There are 16 residues in the CDR3. The V gene end was trimmed by 1 base and the J gene end by 0 bases; junction bases not matched to a gene: 1. This CDR3 reads CSARASGGTNTGELFF. The CDR3, as DNA: TGCAGTGCTAGAGCTAGCGGGGGGACGAACACCGGGGAGCTGTTTTTT.

Comments on this clonotype: This may be a read error, as it is one base from a much larger clone. The genes are TRBV28 and TRBJ1-4; D unclear. CDR3 size: 11 residues. V dropped 6 bases and J dropped 8 bases, with 7 bases sitting between them. Looked up from germline, CDR1 is MDHEN and CDR2 is SYDVKM. This CDR3 reads CASSYREKLFF. The CDR3 nucleotides are TGTGCCAGCAGCTACCGGGAAAAACTGTTTTTT.

The chain has TRBV7-9 and TRBJ2-3; D unresolved. This CDR3 has 14 amino acids. Germline assignment: CDR1 SEHNR and CDR2 FQNEAQ (reference sequence). Trimming cost V 6 bases and J 2 bases, with 12 bases left between them. In nucleotides, the CDR3 is TGTGCCAGCAGACTTCCCTATTACACAGATACGCAGTATTTT. This encodes CASRLPYYTDTQYF.

Points on this clonotype: This sequence may be a read error, since a much larger clone differs from it by one base. The chain has TRBV10-3 and TRBJ2-3; no reliable D call. This CDR3 is built from 12 residues. Germline-derived CDR1 and CDR2 are ENHRY and SYGVKD. CDR3 DNA sequence: TGTGACATCAGTGAAGTGACAGATACGCAGTATTTT. Its protein is CDISEVTDTQYF.

This clonotype was detected many times. CDR3 coding DNA: TGTGCCAGCAGTTTGTTCACGAATTCACCCCTCCACTTT. Residues: CASSLFTNSPLHF. The rearrangement uses TRBV27 and TRBJ1-6; D remains unclear. Trimming removed 3 bases at V and 7 bases at J, with 7 bases between. Germline CDR1 is MNHEY and CDR2 is SMNVEV (reference sequence). The CDR3 covers 13 residues.

This clonotype was found a few times. A single base separates this from a much larger clone, so it may be a read error. This chain links TRBV9 with TRBJ2-5; a weak D match, TRBD1 (5 bases). The CDR3 runs 15 residues. Trimming stripped 0 bases from V and 5 bases from J, with 14 bases between. Germline-derived CDR1 and CDR2 are SGDLS and YYNGEE. The CDR3 region is CASSVAGKGLETQYF. The DNA for the CDR3 is TGTGCCAGCAGCGTAGCTGGGAAGGGGCTGGAGACCCAGTACTTC.

The sample holds many counts of this clonotype. The genes are TRBV6-5 and TRBJ2-7; TRBD1 is a possible D gene (5 bases). CDR1 is MNHEY, CDR2 SVGAGI, per germline. CDR3 length equals 13 residues. The V end was cut by 4 bases, the J end by 6 bases, with 13 bases between. The CDR3 DNA sequence: TGTGCCAGCAGTTCTCAGGGTTCTGGCGAGCAGTACTTC. Translated, it gives CASSSQGSGEQYF.

There are many counts of this clonotype. The chain uses TRBV7-9 and TRBJ2-3; 9 bases match TRBD2. Germline values: CDR1 SEHNR, CDR2 FQNEAQ (reference sequence). V dropped 5 bases and J dropped 3; count of bases not matched to a gene: 6. The CDR3 runs 15 residues. The CDR3 DNA reads TGTGCCAGCAGCCCAAAGCGGGGGGAAACAGATACGCAGTATTTT. Translating gives CASSPKRGETDTQYF.

This clonotype was counted ten times or more. The J gene is TRBJ1-2, the V gene TRBV12-3 or TRBV12-4; D not certain. Trimming pared 0 bases from V and 8 bases from J, leaving 13 bases between. CDR3 length equals 14 residues. The CDR3 DNA reads as TGTGCCAGCAGTTTAGCCTTGAAAGGAGGGGGCTACACCTTC. Encoded protein: CASSLALKGGGYTF.

This clonotype was observed at least ten times. This chain uses TRBV7-2 with TRBJ2-7; TRBD1 matches 7 bases. The CDR3 runs to 14 residues. Per the germline V gene, CDR1 is SGHTA and CDR2 is FQGNSA. Trimming cost V 5 bases and J 7 bases; bases outside gene matches: 11. This CDR3 reads CASSPLRQGREQYF. CDR3 nucleotide sequence: TGTGCCAGCAGCCCCCTTCGACAGGGCAGAGAGCAGTACTTC.

This clonotype was found many times. The genes are TRBV14 and TRBJ1-1; TRBD1 agrees at 9 bases. V shed 2 bases and J 3 bases; nucleotides not matched to a gene: 4. From germline, CDR1 is SGHDN and CDR2 FVKESK. There are 15 residues in the CDR3. The CDR3, as DNA: TGTGCCAGCAGCCAAAACCGGGACAGGGACACTGAAGCTTTCTTT. Amino acid sequence: CASSQNRDRDTEAFF.

The table lists this clonotype with many counts. The chain links TRBV5-1 to TRBJ2-5; a weak D match, TRBD1 (5 bases). Germline V gene lookup returns CDR1 SGHRS and CDR2 YFSETQ. V lost 2 bases, J lost 7 bases, and 12 bases lay in between. The CDR3 loop spans 13 amino acids. The CDR3 DNA reads as TGCGCCAGCAGCTTCCCAGGGCCCGGGACCCAGTACTTC. This translates into CASSFPGPGTQYF.

This clonotype was counted at least ten times. The chain couples TRBV4-1 to TRBJ2-5; D unclear. Germline lookup yields CDR1 MGHRA and CDR2 YSYEKL. The V end lost 0 bases, the J end lost 5 bases, and 10 bases lay between the germline ends. The CDR3 sequence is 14 residues long. The chain's CDR3 is CASSQESRPETQYF. DNA of the CDR3: TGCGCCAGCAGCCAAGAATCCAGGCCTGAGACCCAGTACTTC.

This clonotype was observed at least ten times. The chain has TRBV5-6 and TRBJ1-5, with 7 nucleotides matching TRBD1. The CDR3 sequence is 14 residues long. Germline V gives CDR1 SGHDT, CDR2 YYEEEE. V lost 1 base and J lost 2; bases outside the gene matches: 0. CDR3 amino acids: CASSLTGGNQPQHF. The CDR3 DNA reads as TGTGCCAGCAGCTTGACAGGGGGCAATCAGCCCCAGCATTTT.

This clonotype was found many times. The chain couples TRBV7-2 to TRBJ1-5, with 8 bases lining up with TRBD1. Germline loops: CDR1 SGHTA, CDR2 FQGNSA. This CDR3 has 15 amino acids. The V gene end was trimmed by 6 bases and the J gene end by 0 bases; junction bases not matched to a gene: 4. The CDR3 region is CASSRTGNSNQPQHF. In DNA form, the CDR3 reads TGTGCCAGCAGTCGGACAGGGAATAGCAATCAGCCCCAGCATTTT.

On this clonotype itself: This may be a read error: a much more frequent sequence differs by one nucleotide. The chain is built from TRBV12-3 or TRBV12-4 and TRBJ2-6, with TRBD1 identical over 7 bases. The CDR3 covers 18 residues. Here the CDR3 reads CASKNVRGTSSGAKVLTF. CDR3 DNA: TGTGCCAGCAAAAACGTCAGGGGGACCTCCTCTGGGGCCAAAGTCCTGACTTTC.

This clonotype was observed many times. The rearrangement links TRBV5-1 to TRBJ2-7, with TRBD1 matching 7 bases. Per germline, CDR1 SGHRS and CDR2 YFSETQ. The CDR3 contains 14 residues. With 1 base clipped from V and 4 bases from J, the junction kept 5 bases outside the gene matches. The CDR3 DNA follows: TGCGCCAGCAGCTTGCAGGGGGAGAAATACGAGCAGTACTTC. Protein: CASSLQGEKYEQYF.

This clonotype has a count of ten or more. The gene calls are TRBV3-1 and TRBJ1-1, with a tentative D call TRBD1 (6 bases). CDR3 length: 14 amino acids. The V end lost 0 bases, the J end lost 6 bases, and 11 bases lay between the germline ends. Germline V lookup: CDR1 LGHDT, CDR2 YNNKEL (reference sequence). The CDR3 sequence: CASSQESGVPEAFF. The CDR3 nucleotides read TGTGCCAGCAGCCAAGAATCAGGGGTCCCTGAAGCTTTCTTT.

This clonotype was observed at least ten times. The V call is TRBV5-1, the J call TRBJ1-5; D possibly corresponds to TRBD1 (5 bases). From germline, CDR1 is SGHRS and CDR2 YFSETQ. V lost 3 bases to trimming and J lost 7 bases, with 17 bases between them. This CDR3 spans 15 amino acids. This CDR3 is CASSSSPGAGQPQHF. CDR3 nucleotides: TGCGCCAGCAGCTCAAGCCCCGGTGCAGGGCAGCCCCAGCATTTT.

This clonotype was detected only a few times. The DNA of the CDR3 is TGCAGTGCTAGATCTACTGGCGGGGGATCGAACACCGGGGAGCTGTTTTTT. Its translation: CSARSTGGGSNTGELFF. The chain links TRBV20-1 to TRBJ2-2, with 7 bases fitting TRBD2. V was pared by 2 bases and J by 0 bases, with 9 bases of the junction left unmatched. This CDR3 is built from 17 residues. Germline V CDR1 and CDR2: DFQATT, SNEGSKA (reference sequence).

Many counts were recorded for this clonotype. This chain uses TRBV20-1 with TRBJ2-1; 8 bases align to TRBD1. The germline CDR1 and CDR2 sequences are DFQATT and SNEGSKA (reference sequence). V was pared by 2 bases and J by 4 bases, with 10 bases of the junction left unmatched. The CDR3 consists of 16 residues. Written as DNA, the CDR3 is TGCAGTGCTAGACTCAATTCGGGACAGGCGTACAATGAGCAGTTCTTC. Amino acid sequence: CSARLNSGQAYNEQFF.

Ten or more counts support this clonotype. The chain employs TRBV5-5 and TRBJ1-4; unclear D gene. Germline lookup yields CDR1 SGHKS and CDR2 YYEKEE (reference sequence). V was cut by 4 bases and J by 0 bases, with 7 bases left in between. This CDR3 contains 14 residues. CDR3 nucleotide sequence: TGTGCCAGCAGCCAGACAACAACTAATGAAAAACTGTTTTTT. This translates into CASSQTTTNEKLFF.

This clonotype has a count of ten or more. CDR3 sequence: CASSSRQGHPEAFF. CDR3 bases: TGTGCCAGCAGTTCACGACAGGGCCACCCTGAAGCTTTCTTT. V and J are TRBV12-3 or TRBV12-4 and TRBJ1-1; TRBD1 agrees at 7 bases. CDR3 length equals 14 residues. V shed 4 bases, J shed 6 bases, and the junction held 8 bases outside the gene matches.

This clonotype was recorded at least ten times. The rearrangement links TRBV6-6 to TRBJ2-1; 12 positions agree with TRBD2. Germline values: CDR1 MNHNY, CDR2 SVGAGI (reference sequence). V trimming: 6 bases; J trimming: 4 bases; junction bases outside the gene matches: 4. This CDR3 spans 15 amino acids. The CDR3 nucleotides read TGTGCCAGCAGCACTAGCGGGGGGCAGTACAATGAGCAGTTCTTC. Encoded protein: CASSTSGGQYNEQFF.

This clonotype was observed at least ten times. This rearrangement joins TRBV13 to TRBJ2-7, with D tentatively TRBD1 (5 bases). The CDR3 length is 14 residues. V was clipped by 5 bases and J by 0 bases, with 11 bases between them. Germline V gene lookup returns CDR1 PRHDT and CDR2 FYEKMQ (reference sequence). The CDR3: CASSLRVSSYEQYF. The CDR3 bases are TGTGCCAGCAGCCTCAGGGTGTCCTCCTACGAGCAGTACTTC.